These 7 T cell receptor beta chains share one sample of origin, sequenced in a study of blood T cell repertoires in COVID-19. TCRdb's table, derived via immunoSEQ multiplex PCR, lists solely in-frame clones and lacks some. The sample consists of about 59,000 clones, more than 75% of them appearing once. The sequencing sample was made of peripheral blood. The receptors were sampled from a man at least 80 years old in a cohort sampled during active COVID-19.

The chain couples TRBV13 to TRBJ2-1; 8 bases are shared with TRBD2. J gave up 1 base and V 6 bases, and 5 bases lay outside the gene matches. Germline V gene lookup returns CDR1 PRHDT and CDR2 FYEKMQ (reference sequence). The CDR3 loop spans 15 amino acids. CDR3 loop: CASRWRGASYNEQFF. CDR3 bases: TGTGCCAGCAGGTGGCGGGGGGCGTCCTACAATGAGCAGTTCTTC.

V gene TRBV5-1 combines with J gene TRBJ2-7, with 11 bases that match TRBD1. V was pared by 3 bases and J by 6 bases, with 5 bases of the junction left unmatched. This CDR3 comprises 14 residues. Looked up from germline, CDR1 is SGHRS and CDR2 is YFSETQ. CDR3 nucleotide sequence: TGCGCCAGCAGCTCCGGGACAGGGGGTTCCGAGCAGTACTTC. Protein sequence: CASSSGTGGSEQYF.

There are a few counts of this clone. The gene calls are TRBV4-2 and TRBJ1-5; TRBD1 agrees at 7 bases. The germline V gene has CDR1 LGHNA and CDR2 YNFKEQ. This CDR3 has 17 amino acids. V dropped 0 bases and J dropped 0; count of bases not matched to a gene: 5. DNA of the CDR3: TGTGCCAGCAGCCAAGATCTCCCAGGGGGTAGCAATCAGCCCCAGCATTTT. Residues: CASSQDLPGGSNQPQHF.

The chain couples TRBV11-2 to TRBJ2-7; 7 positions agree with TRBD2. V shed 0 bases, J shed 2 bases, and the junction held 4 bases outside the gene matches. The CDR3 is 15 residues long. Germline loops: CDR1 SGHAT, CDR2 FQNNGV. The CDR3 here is CASSLDAGVAYEQYF. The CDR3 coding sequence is TGTGCCAGCAGCTTAGATGCGGGAGTGGCCTACGAGCAGTACTTC.

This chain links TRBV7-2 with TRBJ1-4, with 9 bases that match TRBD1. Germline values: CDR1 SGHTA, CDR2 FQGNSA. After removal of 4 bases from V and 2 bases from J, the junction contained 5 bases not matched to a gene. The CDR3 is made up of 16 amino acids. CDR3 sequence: CASSSDRGGTNEKLFF. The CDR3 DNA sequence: TGTGCCAGCAGCTCGGACAGGGGAGGTACTAATGAAAAACTGTTTTTT.

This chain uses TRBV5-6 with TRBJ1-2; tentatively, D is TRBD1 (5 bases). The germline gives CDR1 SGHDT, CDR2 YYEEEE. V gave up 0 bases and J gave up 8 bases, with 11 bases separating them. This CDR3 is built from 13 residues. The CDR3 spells CASSLAAGRGYTF. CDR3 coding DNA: TGTGCCAGCAGCTTGGCCGCGGGGCGAGGCTACACCTTC.

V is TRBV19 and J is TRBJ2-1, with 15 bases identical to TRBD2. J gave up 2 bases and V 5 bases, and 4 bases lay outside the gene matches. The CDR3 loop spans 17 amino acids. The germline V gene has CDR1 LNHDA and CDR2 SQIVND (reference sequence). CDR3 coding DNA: TGTGCCAGTAGTCCAAGGACTAGCGGGAGGGCCTACAATGAGCAGTTCTTC. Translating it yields CASSPRTSGRAYNEQFF.